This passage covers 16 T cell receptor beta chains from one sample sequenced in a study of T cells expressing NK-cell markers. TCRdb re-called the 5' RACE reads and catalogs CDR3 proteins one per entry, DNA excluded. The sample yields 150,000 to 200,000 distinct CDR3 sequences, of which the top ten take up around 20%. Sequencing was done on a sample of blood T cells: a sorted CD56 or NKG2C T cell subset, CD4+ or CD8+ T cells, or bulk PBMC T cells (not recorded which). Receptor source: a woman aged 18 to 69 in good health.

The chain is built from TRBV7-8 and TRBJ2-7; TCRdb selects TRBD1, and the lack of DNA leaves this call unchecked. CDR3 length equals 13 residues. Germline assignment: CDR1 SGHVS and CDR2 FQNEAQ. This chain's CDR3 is CASSLDLRDEQYF.

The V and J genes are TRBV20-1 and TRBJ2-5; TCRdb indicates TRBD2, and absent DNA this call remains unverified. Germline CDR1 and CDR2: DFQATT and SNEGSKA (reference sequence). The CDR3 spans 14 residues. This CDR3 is CSAGGLAGSGTQYF.

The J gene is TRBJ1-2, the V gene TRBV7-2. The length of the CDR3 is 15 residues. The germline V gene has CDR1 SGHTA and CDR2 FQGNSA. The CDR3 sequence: CASSLGHSTIYGYTF.

The CDR3: CAINRGRLADTYNEQFF. The rearrangement joins TRBV10-3 to TRBJ2-1; TCRdb designates TRBD1, a call that cannot be tested without DNA. From germline, CDR1 is ENHRY and CDR2 SYGVKD. This CDR3 spans 17 amino acids.

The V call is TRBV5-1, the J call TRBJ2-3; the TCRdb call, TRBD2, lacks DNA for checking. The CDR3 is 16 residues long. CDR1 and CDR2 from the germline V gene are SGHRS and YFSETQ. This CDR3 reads CASSSTAGVNTDTQYF.

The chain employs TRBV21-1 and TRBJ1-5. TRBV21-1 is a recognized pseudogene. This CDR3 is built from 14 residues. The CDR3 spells CASSARRSNQPQHF.

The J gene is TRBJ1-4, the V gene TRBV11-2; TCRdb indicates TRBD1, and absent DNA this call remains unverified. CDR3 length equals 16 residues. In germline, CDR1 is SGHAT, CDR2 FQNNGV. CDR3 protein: CASSLDRPGEDEKLFF.

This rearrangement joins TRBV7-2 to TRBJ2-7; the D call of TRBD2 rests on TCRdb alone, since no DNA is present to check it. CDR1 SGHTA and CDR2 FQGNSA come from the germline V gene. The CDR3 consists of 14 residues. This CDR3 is CASSQRGLAGEQYF.

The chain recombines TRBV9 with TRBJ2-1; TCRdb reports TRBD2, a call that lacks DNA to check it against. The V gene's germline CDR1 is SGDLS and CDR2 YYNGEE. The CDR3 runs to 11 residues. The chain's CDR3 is CASSKEGEQFF.

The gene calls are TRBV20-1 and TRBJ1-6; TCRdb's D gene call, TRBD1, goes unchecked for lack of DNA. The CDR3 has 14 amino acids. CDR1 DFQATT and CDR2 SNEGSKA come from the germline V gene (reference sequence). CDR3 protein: CSVRKGGYNSPLHF.

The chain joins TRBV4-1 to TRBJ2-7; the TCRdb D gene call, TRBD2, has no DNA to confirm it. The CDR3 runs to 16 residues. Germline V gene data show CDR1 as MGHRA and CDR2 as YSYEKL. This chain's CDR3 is CASSQSPGTSMYEQYF.

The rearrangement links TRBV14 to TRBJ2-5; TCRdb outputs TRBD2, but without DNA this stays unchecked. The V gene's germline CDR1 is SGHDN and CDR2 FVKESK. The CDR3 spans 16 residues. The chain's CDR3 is CASSQARLAGVETQYF.

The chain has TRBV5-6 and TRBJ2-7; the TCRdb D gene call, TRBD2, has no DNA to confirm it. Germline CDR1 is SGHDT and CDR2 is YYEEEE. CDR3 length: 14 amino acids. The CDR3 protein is CASSPRAGSHEQYF.

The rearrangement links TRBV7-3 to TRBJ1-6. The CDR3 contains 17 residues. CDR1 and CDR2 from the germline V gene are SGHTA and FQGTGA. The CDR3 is CASSLKLSGLFNSPLHF.

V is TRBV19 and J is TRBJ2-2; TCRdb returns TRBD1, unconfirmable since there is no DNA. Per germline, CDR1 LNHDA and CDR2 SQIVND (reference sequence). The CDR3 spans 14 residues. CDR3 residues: CASSIVGGAGELFF.

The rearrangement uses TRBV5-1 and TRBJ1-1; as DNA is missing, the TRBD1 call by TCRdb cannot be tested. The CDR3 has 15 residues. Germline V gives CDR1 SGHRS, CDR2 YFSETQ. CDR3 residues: CASSGTGGMNTEAFF.